The clone carrying this TCR beta chain was counted a few times. Antigen: not known. This record belongs to a study of CD8+ T cells in alopecia areata. Germline lookup yields CDR1 SEHNR and CDR2 FQNEAQ (reference sequence). Trimming left V 4 bases short and J 9 bases short, with 13 bases between. The CDR3 is 13 amino acids. Following extraction, RNA underwent reverse transcription to cDNA, which served as the sequencing template. The table came from immunoSEQ multiplex PCR; TCRdb's copy has only in-frame clones and leaves some out. The top ten clones hold 15% of a sample with about 74,000 clones, 25% to 30% of them seen once. Study observations and caveats: Among the top 100, expanded CD8+ clones were significantly decreased by tofacitinib, as was scalp clonality.

Treatment denoted: oral pan-JAK inhibitor, 5-10 mg twice daily. Sequencing used CD8+ T cells sorted from blood, obtained at week 4, from a patient treated with tofacitinib. The sequence was collected from a human donor with alopecia areata. The chain uses TRBV7-9 and TRBJ2-1, with unresolved D. The CDR3 DNA reads as TGTGCCAGCAGCTGGGGTGCCTCCCCTGAGCAGTTCTTC. It yields the protein CASSWGASPEQFF. Full variable domain (missing parts from reference TRBV7-9 and TRBJ2-1): DTGVSQNPRHKITKRGQNVTFRCDPISEHNRLYWYRQTLGQGPEFLTYFQNEAQLEKSRLLSDRFSAERPKGSFSTLEIQRTEQGDSAMYLCASSWGASPEQFFGPGTRLTVL.